Sequencing of this TCR beta chain was carried out in a study of T cells after yellow fever vaccination. TCRdb called the 5' RACE reads again in MiXCR, with one record for every CDR3 protein. The repertoire includes some 420,000 distinct CDR3 sequences, around a sixth of them detected once, and about a sixth sits in the top ten. This TCR was recovered from a young man who received the YFV17D yellow fever vaccine. This sample comprised PBMCs, obtained before the yellow fever booster vaccination.

The CDR3 loop is CASSSQGSTTYNEQFF. Written as DNA, the CDR3 is TGTGCCAGCAGCTCCCAGGGATCCACAACCTACAATGAGCAGTTCTTC. The J gene is TRBJ2-1, the V gene TRBV7-2; TRBD1 might be the D (5 bases). Per germline, CDR1 SGHTA and CDR2 FQGNSA. The germline V and J ends were trimmed by 4 bases and 2 bases, with 15 bases remaining between them. The CDR3 sequence is 16 residues long.